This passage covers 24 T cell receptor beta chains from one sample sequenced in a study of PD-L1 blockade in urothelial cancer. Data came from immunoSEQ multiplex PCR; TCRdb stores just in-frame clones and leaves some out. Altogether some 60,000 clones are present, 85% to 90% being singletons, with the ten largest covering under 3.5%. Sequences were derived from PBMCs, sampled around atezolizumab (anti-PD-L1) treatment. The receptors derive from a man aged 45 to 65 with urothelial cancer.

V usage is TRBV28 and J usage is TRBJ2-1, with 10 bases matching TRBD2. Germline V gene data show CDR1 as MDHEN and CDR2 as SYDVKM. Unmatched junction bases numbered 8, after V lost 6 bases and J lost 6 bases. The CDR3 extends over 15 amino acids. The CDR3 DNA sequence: TGTGCCAGCAGCAGAATAGCGGGAGGTCGCAATGAGCAGTTCTTC. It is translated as CASSRIAGGRNEQFF. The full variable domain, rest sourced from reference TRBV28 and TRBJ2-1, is DVKVTQSSRYLVKRTGEKVFLECVQDMDHENMFWYRQDPGLGLRLIYFSYDVKMKEKGDIPEGYSVSREKKERFSLILESASTNQTSMYLCASSRIAGGRNEQFFGPGTRLTVL.

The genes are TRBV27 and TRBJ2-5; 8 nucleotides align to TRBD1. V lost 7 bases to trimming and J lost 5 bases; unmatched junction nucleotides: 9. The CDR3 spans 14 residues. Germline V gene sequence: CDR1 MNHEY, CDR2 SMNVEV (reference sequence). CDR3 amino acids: CASMARTGRETQYF. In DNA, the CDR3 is TGTGCCAGCATGGCGAGGACAGGGCGGGAGACCCAGTACTTC.

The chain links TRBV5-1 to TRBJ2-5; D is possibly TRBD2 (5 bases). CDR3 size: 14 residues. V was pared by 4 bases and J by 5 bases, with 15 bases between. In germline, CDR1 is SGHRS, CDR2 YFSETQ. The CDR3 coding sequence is TGCGCCAGCAGCCCCTCGGGGTTAGGGGAGACCCAGTACTTC. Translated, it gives CASSPSGLGETQYF.

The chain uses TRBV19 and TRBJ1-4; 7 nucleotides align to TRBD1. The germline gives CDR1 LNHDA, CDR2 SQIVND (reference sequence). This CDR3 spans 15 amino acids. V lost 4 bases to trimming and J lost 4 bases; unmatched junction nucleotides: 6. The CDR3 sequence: CASSTRTGRNEKLFF. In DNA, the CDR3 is TGTGCCAGTAGTACGAGGACAGGACGTAATGAAAAACTGTTTTTT.

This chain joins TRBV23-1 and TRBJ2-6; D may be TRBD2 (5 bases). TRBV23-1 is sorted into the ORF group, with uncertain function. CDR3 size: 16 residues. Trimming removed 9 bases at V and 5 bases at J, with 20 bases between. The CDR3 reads CARPPLGRKWANVLTF. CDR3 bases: TGCGCCAGACCCCCTTTGGGGAGAAAGTGGGCCAACGTCCTGACTTTC.

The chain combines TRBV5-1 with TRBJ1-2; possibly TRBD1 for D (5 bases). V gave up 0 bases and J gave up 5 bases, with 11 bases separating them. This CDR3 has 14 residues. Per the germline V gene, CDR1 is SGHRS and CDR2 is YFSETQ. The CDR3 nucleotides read TGCGCCAGCAGCTTGGAGCACCGGGGGTATGGCTACACCTTC. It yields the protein CASSLEHRGYGYTF.

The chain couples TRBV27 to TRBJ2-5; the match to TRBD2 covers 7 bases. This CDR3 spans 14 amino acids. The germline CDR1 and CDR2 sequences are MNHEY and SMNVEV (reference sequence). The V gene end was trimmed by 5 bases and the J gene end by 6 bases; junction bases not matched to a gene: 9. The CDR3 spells CASSPGGSFKTQYF. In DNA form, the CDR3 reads TGTGCCAGCAGTCCAGGCGGGAGCTTTAAGACCCAGTACTTC.

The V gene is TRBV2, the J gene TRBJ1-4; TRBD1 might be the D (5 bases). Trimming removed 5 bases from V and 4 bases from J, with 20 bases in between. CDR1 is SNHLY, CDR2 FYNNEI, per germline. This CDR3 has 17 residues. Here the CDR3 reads CASSSRQLTIDNEKLFF. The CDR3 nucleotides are TGTGCCAGCAGTTCCCGACAGTTGACAATTGATAATGAAAAACTGTTTTTT.

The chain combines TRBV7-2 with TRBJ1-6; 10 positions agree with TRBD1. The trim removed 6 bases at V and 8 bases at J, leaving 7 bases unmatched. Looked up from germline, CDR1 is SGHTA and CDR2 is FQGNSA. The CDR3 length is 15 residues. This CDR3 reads CASRISGQGDSPLHF. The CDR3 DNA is TGTGCCAGCAGGATTTCTGGACAGGGGGATTCACCCCTCCACTTT.

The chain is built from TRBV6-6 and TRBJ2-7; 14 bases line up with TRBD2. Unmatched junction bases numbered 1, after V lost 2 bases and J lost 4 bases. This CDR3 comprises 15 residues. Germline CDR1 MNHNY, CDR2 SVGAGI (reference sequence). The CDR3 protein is CASSYGTSGRYEQYF. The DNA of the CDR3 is TGTGCCAGCAGTTACGGGACTAGCGGGAGATACGAGCAGTACTTC.

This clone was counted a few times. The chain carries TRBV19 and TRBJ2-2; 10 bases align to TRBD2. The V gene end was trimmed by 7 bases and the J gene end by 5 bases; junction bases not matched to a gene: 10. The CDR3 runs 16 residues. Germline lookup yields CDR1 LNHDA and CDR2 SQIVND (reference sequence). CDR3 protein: CASTPKLAGLTGELFF. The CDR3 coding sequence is TGTGCCAGTACCCCAAAACTAGCGGGATTGACCGGGGAGCTGTTTTTT.

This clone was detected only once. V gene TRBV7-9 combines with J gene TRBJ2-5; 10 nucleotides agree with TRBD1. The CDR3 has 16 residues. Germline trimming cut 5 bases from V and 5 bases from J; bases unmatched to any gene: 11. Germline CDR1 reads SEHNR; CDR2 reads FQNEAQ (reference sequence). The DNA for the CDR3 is TGTGCCAGCAGCCCACAGCGGGACAGGGGTTGGGAGACCCAGTACTTC. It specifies CASSPQRDRGWETQYF. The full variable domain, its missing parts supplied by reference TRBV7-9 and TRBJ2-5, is DTGVSQNPRHKITKRGQNVTFRCDPISEHNRLYWYRQTLGQGPEFLTYFQNEAQLEKSRLLSDRFSAERPKGSFSTLEIQRTEQGDSAMYLCASSPQRDRGWETQYFGPGTRLLVL.

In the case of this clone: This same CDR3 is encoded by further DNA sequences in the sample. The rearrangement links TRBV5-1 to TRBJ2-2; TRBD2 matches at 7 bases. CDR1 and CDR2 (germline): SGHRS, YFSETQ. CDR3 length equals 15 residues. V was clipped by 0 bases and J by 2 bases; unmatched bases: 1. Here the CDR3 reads CASSLGGSNTGELFF. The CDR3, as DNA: TGCGCCAGCAGCTTGGGCGGGAGTAACACCGGGGAGCTGTTTTTT.

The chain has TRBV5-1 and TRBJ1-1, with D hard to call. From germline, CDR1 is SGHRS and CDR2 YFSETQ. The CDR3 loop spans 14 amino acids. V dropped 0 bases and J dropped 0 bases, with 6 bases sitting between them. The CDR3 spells CASSLDSLNTEAFF. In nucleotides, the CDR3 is TGCGCCAGCAGCTTGGACAGTCTGAACACTGAAGCTTTCTTT.

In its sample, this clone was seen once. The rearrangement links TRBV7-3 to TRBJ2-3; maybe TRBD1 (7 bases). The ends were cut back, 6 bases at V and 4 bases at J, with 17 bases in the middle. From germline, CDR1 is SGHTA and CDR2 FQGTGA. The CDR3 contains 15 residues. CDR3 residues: CASSSGGRESDTQYF. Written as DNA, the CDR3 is TGTGCCAGCAGTTCAGGGGGGAGAGAGTCAGATACGCAGTATTTT.

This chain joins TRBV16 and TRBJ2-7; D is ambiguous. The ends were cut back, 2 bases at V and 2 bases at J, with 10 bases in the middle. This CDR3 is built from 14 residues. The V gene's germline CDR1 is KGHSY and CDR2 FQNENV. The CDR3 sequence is CASSQGIQAYEQYF. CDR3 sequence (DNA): TGTGCCAGCAGCCAAGGCATCCAGGCCTACGAGCAGTACTTC.

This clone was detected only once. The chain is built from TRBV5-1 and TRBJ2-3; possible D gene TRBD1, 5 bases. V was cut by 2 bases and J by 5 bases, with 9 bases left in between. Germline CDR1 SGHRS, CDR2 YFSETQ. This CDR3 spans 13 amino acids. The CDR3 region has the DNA TGCGCCAGCAGCTTTTTGGGGCGAGATACGCAGTATTTT. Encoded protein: CASSFLGRDTQYF.

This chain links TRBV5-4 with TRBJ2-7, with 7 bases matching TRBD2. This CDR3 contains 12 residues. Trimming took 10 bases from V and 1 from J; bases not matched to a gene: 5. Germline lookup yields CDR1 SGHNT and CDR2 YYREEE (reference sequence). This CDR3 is CAGLGASYEQYF. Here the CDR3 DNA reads TGTGCCGGACTAGGAGCTTCCTACGAGCAGTACTTC.

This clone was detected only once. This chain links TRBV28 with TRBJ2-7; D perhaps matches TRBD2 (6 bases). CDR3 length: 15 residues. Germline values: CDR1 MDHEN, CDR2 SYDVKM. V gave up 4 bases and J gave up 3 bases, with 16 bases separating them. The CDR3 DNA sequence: TGTGCCAGCAGTTACCCGAGGAGGGGTAACTACGAGCAGTACTTC. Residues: CASSYPRRGNYEQYF. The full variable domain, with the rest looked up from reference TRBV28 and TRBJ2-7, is DVKVTQSSRYLVKRTGEKVFLECVQDMDHENMFWYRQDPGLGLRLIYFSYDVKMKEKGDIPEGYSVSREKKERFSLILESASTNQTSMYLCASSYPRRGNYEQYFGPGTRLTVT.

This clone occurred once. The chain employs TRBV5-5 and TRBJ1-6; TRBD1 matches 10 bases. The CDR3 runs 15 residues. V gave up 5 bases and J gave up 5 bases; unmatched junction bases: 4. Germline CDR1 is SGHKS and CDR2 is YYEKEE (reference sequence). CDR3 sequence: CASRAGTGDNSPLHF. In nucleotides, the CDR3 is TGTGCCAGCAGAGCCGGGACAGGGGATAATTCACCCCTCCACTTT. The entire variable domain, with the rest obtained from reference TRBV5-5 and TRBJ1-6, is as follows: DAGVTQSPTHLIKTRGQQVTLRCSPISGHKSVSWYQQVLGQGPQFIFQYYEKEERGRGNFPDRFSARQFPNYSSELNVNALLLGDSALYLCASRAGTGDNSPLHFGNGTRLTVT.

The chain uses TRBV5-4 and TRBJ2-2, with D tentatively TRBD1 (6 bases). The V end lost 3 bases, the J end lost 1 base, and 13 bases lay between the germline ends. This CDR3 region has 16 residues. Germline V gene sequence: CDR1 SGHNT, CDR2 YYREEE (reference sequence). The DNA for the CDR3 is TGTGCCAGCAGCTGGCTGACAGGAAAGAACACCGGGGAGCTGTTTTTT. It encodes CASSWLTGKNTGELFF.

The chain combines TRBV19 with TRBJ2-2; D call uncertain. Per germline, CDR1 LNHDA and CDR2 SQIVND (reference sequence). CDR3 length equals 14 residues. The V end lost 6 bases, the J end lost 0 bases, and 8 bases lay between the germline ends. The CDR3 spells CASRQVANTGELFF. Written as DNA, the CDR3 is TGTGCCAGTAGGCAGGTCGCGAACACCGGGGAGCTGTTTTTT.

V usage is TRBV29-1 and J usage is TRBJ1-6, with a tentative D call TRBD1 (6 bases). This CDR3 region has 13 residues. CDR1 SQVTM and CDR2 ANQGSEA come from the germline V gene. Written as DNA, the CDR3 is TGCGCGTGCCAGGGACACCAAAATTCACCCCTCCACTTT. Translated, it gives CACQGHQNSPLHF.

CDR3 nucleotide sequence: TGTGCCAGCTCACCAGGGGCTAGCGGTTTCGATGAGCAGTTCTTC. Translating it yields CASSPGASGFDEQFF. The rearrangement uses TRBV18 and TRBJ2-1; 7 nucleotides match TRBD2. This CDR3 spans 15 amino acids. The germline gives CDR1 KGHSH, CDR2 LQKENI. V lost 2 bases and J lost 8; bases outside the gene matches: 9.